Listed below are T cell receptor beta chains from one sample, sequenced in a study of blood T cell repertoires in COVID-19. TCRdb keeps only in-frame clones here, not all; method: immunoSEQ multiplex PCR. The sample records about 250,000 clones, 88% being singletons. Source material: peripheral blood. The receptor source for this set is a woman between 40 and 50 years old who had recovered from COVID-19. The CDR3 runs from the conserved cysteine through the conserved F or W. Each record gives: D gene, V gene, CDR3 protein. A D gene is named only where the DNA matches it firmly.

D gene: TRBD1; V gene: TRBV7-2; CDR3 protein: CASSHGGRGSGNTIYF
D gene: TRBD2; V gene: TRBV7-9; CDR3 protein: CASSLRGDQSGLPYNEQFF
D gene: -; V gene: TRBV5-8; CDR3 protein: CASSRARGQFF
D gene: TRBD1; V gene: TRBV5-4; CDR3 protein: CASSRPGQNYGYTF
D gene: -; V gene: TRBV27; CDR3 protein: CASRIQGNTEAFF
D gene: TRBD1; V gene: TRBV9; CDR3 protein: CASSAPGTGGHTIYF
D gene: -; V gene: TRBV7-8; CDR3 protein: CASSLVDGSPDTQYF
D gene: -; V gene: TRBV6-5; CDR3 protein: CASSYSNSHSGNTIYF
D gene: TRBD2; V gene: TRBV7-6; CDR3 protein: CASSLSRLAGRSYEQYF
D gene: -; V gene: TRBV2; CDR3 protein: CASSPVGVVGNEQFF
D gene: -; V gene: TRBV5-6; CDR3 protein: CASSLGGRGSYGYTF
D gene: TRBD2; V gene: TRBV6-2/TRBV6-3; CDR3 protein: CASSYGRLAGTNEQFF
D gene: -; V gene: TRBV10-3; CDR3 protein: CAISPRRLGDTGELFF
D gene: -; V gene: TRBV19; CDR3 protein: CASTTAGAEGANVLTF
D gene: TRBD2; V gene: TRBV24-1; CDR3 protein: CATSAGRGYQETQYF
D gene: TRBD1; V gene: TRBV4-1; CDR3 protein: CASSQDGTGDEKLFF
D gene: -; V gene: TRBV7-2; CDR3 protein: CASAQGPGTEAFF
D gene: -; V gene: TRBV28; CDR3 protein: CASSPPHAEKLFF
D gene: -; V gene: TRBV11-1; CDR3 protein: CASTLTGDEQFF
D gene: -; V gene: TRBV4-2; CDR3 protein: CASSQDGEAGFYEQYF
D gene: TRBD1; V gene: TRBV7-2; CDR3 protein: CASSTGQGREKLFF
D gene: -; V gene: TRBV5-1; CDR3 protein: CASRSSPGETQYF
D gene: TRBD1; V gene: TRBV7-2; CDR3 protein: CASSSDRGRGNEQFF
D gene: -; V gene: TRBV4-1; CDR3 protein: CASSQPGGLRALHF
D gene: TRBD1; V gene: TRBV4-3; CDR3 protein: CASSQDLRGGNQPQHF
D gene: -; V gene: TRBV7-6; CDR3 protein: CASSRDPGGNTEAFF
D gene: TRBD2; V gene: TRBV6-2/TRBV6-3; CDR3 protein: CASSYGTSGRGETQYF
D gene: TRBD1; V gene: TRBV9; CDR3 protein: CASSVGAGGTSGANVLTF
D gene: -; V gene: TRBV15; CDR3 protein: CATSGGGGYGYTF